The present T cell receptor (beta chain) was sequenced within a study of CD8+CD57+ T cells in acquired aplastic anemia. Study background: Isolated CD4+ and CD8+ cells, once sorted, yielded DNA averaging approximately 3 ug. Notes on the study in general: Patients and controls turned out to have twenty-nine CD8+ CDR3 sequences in common.

This clonotype has just one count. What it binds is not known. The TCR beta profiling, which covered VDJ combination and CDR3 sequence, was carried out using genomic DNA as the template. Each CDR3 protein is one row after TCRdb ran MiXCR on the reads. Found here are around 150,000 distinct CDR3 sequences, about 64% of them singletons; the top ten hold under 60%. V dropped 4 bases and J dropped 4 bases, with 7 bases sitting between them. Per germline, CDR1 SEHNR and CDR2 FQNEAQ (reference sequence). This CDR3 contains 13 residues. All patients picked for sequencing had shown, by flow cytometry, an expansion of CD8+CD57+ cells.

This chain uses TRBV7-9 with TRBJ1-4; unclear D gene. This receptor was identified in a human donor with aplastic anemia. Sequenced sample: sorted CD4+, CD8+, or CD8+CD57+ T cells (not recorded which) from PBMCs. The CDR3 spells CASSSDGNEKLFF. CDR3 sequence (DNA): TGTGCCAGCAGCTCAGACGGTAATGAAAAACTGTTTTTT.